This record looks at one TCR beta chain sequence and its context. V was clipped by 5 bases and J by 4 bases, with 11 bases between them. The CDR3 runs 14 residues. Germline V gives CDR1 PRHDT, CDR2 FYEKMQ (reference sequence). The data derive from a study of control samples from healthy donors and cancer patients. Repertoires were generated with immunoSEQ multiplex PCR, while TCRdb's copy carries only in-frame clones and drops some. The sample includes about 120,000 clones, roughly 93% of them seen just once. The sequence was collected from a man aged 30 to 45 in good health. The source material was blood. The chain combines TRBV13 with TRBJ1-4, with D uncertain. For the CDR3, the DNA is TGTGCCAGCAGCCCTGGACGGAGTAATGAAAAACTGTTTTTT. The encoded protein is CASSPGRSNEKLFF.